The 30 T cell receptor beta chains in this list originate from one sample, sequenced in a study of blood T cell repertoires in COVID-19 (dated by TCRdb to the early 2020s). Library construction relied on the immunoSEQ multiplex PCR assay. TCRdb took over this immuneACCESS table, retaining in-frame rearrangements with V and J assigned. Such tables are incomplete; in checked studies, under half of the missing clones stem from an unresolved V gene, and the remainder is unexplained. The sample yields 70,000 or so clones; roughly 79% were counted once. The leading ten clones occupy 20% to 25% of the sample. The sample was peripheral blood. These receptors were obtained from a man in his 70s with acute or convalescent COVID-19.

This clone showed up just a few times. This chain links TRBV5-4 with TRBJ2-1, with 7 nucleotides matching TRBD2. Trimming at V came to 2 bases and at J to 0 bases, leaving 2 bases not matched to a gene. This CDR3 has 15 residues. Germline V CDR1 and CDR2: SGHNT, YYREEE (reference sequence). CDR3 bases: TGTGCCAGCAGCTTTGCGGGAGACTCCTACAATGAGCAGTTCTTC. Encoded protein: CASSFAGDSYNEQFF. The complete variable domain, with remaining parts taken from reference TRBV5-4 and TRBJ2-1, reads ETGVTQSPTHLIKTRGQQVTLRCSSQSGHNTVSWYQQALGQGPQFIFQYYREEENGRGNFPPRFSGLQFPNYSSELNVNALELDDSALYLCASSFAGDSYNEQFFGPGTRLTVL.

J is TRBJ2-7 and V is TRBV19; TRBD1 might be the D (7 bases). Looked up from germline, CDR1 is LNHDA and CDR2 is SQIVND (reference sequence). There are 16 residues in the CDR3. Trimming left V 4 bases short and J 4 bases short, with 20 bases between. CDR3 nucleotides: TGTGCCAGTAGTAGACAGGGAGGTCTGTCCGGGTACGAGCAGTACTTC. Translating gives CASSRQGGLSGYEQYF. The full variable domain, completed using reference TRBV19 and TRBJ2-7, is DGGITQSPKYLFRKEGQNVTLSCEQNLNHDAMYWYRQDPGQGLRLIYYSQIVNDFQKGDIAEGYSVSREKKESFPLTVTSAQKNPTAFYLCASSRQGGLSGYEQYFGPGTRLTVT.

This clone was picked up a small number of times. The V and J genes are TRBV2 and TRBJ2-3, with D perhaps TRBD2 (5 bases). There are 15 residues in the CDR3. The germline V gene encodes CDR1 SNHLY and CDR2 FYNNEI. The V end lost 7 bases, the J end lost 4 bases, and 18 bases lay between the germline ends. The CDR3 sequence is CASTPHPAGADTQYF. The CDR3 nucleotides read TGTGCCAGCACACCACACCCGGCCGGGGCAGATACGCAGTATTTT.

This clone was seen more than once but under ten times. The chain uses TRBV18 and TRBJ2-2; 8 bases match TRBD2. Germline CDR1 KGHSH, CDR2 LQKENI. With V trimmed by 1 base and J by 5 bases, 3 bases remained unmatched. The CDR3 runs 15 residues. The CDR3 loop reads CASSPRAGDTGELFF. CDR3 DNA sequence: TGTGCCAGCTCACCACGAGCGGGGGATACCGGGGAGCTGTTTTTT.

The CDR3 reads CASSPSTGEDIQYF. CDR3 sequence (DNA): TGTGCCAGCTCACCTTCGACAGGGGAAGACATTCAGTACTTC. The chain joins TRBV18 to TRBJ2-4; 8 nucleotides line up with TRBD1. Germline values: CDR1 KGHSH, CDR2 LQKENI. V lost 3 bases, J lost 8 bases, and 6 bases stayed unmatched. CDR3 length: 14 amino acids.

J is TRBJ2-1 and V is TRBV7-8; tentative D call: TRBD1 (6 bases). Germline V lookup: CDR1 SGHVS, CDR2 FQNEAQ. CDR3 length equals 15 residues. Trimming shortened V by 2 bases and J by 9 bases, and 17 bases separated the two germline ends. The CDR3 spells CASSLRGSLLGEQFF. CDR3 sequence (DNA): TGTGCCAGCAGCTTAAGGGGGTCGTTGCTTGGTGAGCAGTTCTTC.

The gene calls are TRBV28 and TRBJ1-6; D gene ambiguous. Per the germline V gene, CDR1 is MDHEN and CDR2 is SYDVKM. Trimming shortened V by 5 bases and J by 3 bases, and 8 bases separated the two germline ends. This CDR3 is 14 amino acids long. CDR3 nucleotide sequence: TGTGCCAGCAGTCCCGGGATCTATAATTCACCCCTCCACTTT. It encodes CASSPGIYNSPLHF.

This clone has just a few counts. The chain uses TRBV7-8 and TRBJ1-1; no clear D gene. In germline, CDR1 is SGHVS, CDR2 FQNEAQ. This CDR3 region has 14 residues. Trimming took off 3 bases at V and 3 bases at J, with 11 bases between the two ends. DNA for the CDR3: TGTGCCAGCAGCTTCAAGAGGGAGGACACTGAAGCTTTCTTT. Translating gives CASSFKREDTEAFF.

This clone appeared a single time. V usage is TRBV11-2 and J usage is TRBJ2-7; 8 bases map to TRBD2. The V and J ends lost 5 bases and 2 bases, in that order; junction bases with no gene match: 11. This CDR3 is 16 amino acids long. In germline, CDR1 is SGHAT, CDR2 FQNNGV. The CDR3, as DNA: TGTGCCAGCAGCCCCTGGGGTAGCGGGACGGCCTACGAGCAGTACTTC. This encodes CASSPWGSGTAYEQYF. The entire variable domain, with the rest obtained from reference TRBV11-2 and TRBJ2-7, is as follows: EAGVAQSPRYKIIEKRQSVAFWCNPISGHATLYWYQQILGQGPKLLIQFQNNGVVDDSQLPKDRFSAERLKGVDSTLKIQPAKLEDSAVYLCASSPWGSGTAYEQYFGPGTRLTVT.

The chain links TRBV19 to TRBJ2-7, with 8 bases aligning to TRBD2. J gave up 7 bases and V 9 bases, and 11 bases lay outside the gene matches. The CDR3 length is 13 residues. CDR1 and CDR2 from the germline V gene are LNHDA and SQIVND (reference sequence). The CDR3 DNA is TGTGCCAGCCGCCCGGGAGGGGATAAAGAGCAGTACTTC. Amino acid sequence: CASRPGGDKEQYF.

This chain connects TRBV7-9 to TRBJ1-2; D ambiguous. The CDR3 spans 14 residues. The germline V and J ends were trimmed by 1 base and 3 bases, with 9 bases remaining between them. Germline V gene data show CDR1 as SEHNR and CDR2 as FQNEAQ (reference sequence). The CDR3 loop reads CASSLGSGDYGYTF. CDR3 DNA sequence: TGTGCCAGCAGCTTAGGGTCCGGGGACTATGGCTACACCTTC.

V gene TRBV27 combines with J gene TRBJ2-1, with 8 bases identical to TRBD2. Germline V lookup: CDR1 MNHEY, CDR2 SMNVEV (reference sequence). Trimming took 5 bases from V and 8 from J; bases not matched to a gene: 8. There are 14 residues in the CDR3. As DNA, the CDR3 is TGTGCCAGCAGTCAAACTAGCGGAGGAGATGAGCAGTTCTTC. Amino acids: CASSQTSGGDEQFF.

The rearrangement joins TRBV7-2 to TRBJ1-2; D is ambiguous. Between the trimmed V and J ends, which lost 1 base and 0 bases, there was a span of 9 bases. Germline CDR1 reads SGHTA; CDR2 reads FQGNSA. CDR3 size: 15 residues. CDR3 sequence: CASSLEVGANYGYTF. CDR3 DNA sequence: TGTGCCAGCAGCTTAGAAGTCGGAGCTAACTATGGCTACACCTTC.

The table lists this clone with a count of one. This chain joins TRBV28 and TRBJ1-1, with D maybe TRBD1 (6 bases). The CDR3 totals 13 residues. With 6 bases removed from V and 5 bases from J, the gap between germline ends came to 13 bases. CDR1 MDHEN and CDR2 SYDVKM come from the germline V gene. The CDR3: CASRTYRDTEAFF. The DNA of the CDR3 is TGTGCCAGCAGAACCTACAGGGATACTGAAGCTTTCTTT.

This chain connects TRBV2 to TRBJ1-1, with D possibly being TRBD1 (5 bases). Germline V gives CDR1 SNHLY, CDR2 FYNNEI. Trimming took off 6 bases at V and 11 bases at J, with 13 bases between the two ends. The CDR3 sequence is 11 residues long. CDR3 in DNA: TGTGCCAGCAGCCGGAGGGGTGGGGCTTTCTTT. Protein sequence: CASSRRGGAFF.

This chain links TRBV6-5 with TRBJ2-7; no reliable D call. V lost 8 bases, J lost 1 base, and 6 bases lay in between. The CDR3 contains 11 residues. CDR1 MNHEY and CDR2 SVGAGI come from the germline V gene. CDR3 coding DNA: TGTGCCAGCCTCTCTTCCTACGAGCAGTACTTC. It codes for CASLSSYEQYF.

This clone was detected only a few times. This rearrangement joins TRBV19 to TRBJ2-5, with 7 bases aligning to TRBD1. Trimming at V came to 3 bases and at J to 5 bases, leaving 6 bases not matched to a gene. Per germline, CDR1 LNHDA and CDR2 SQIVND (reference sequence). The CDR3 has 14 amino acids. The CDR3 nucleotides read TGTGCCAGTAGTATTTCAGGGGGTAGGGAGACCCAGTACTTC. Translating gives CASSISGGRETQYF.

The chain has TRBV10-3 and TRBJ1-2; 9 bases match TRBD1. The germline gives CDR1 ENHRY, CDR2 SYGVKD. There are 16 residues in the CDR3. V lost 2 bases to trimming and J lost 4 bases; unmatched junction nucleotides: 8. CDR3 sequence reads: CAISEGQGWNSYGYTF. CDR3 DNA sequence: TGTGCCATCAGTGAGGGACAGGGGTGGAACTCCTATGGCTACACCTTC.

The chain uses TRBV10-3 and TRBJ1-3; 7 positions match TRBD1. Trimming removed 6 bases from V and 11 bases from J; junction bases left unmatched: 4. Germline V lookup: CDR1 ENHRY, CDR2 SYGVKD. This CDR3 spans 11 amino acids. CDR3 coding DNA: TGTGCCATCAGAAAAGACAGGGCCATATATTTT. Translation: CAIRKDRAIYF.

The V and J genes are TRBV6-5 and TRBJ1-5; D uncertain. The CDR3 extends over 13 amino acids. V lost 2 bases to trimming and J lost 4 bases, with 6 bases between them. Germline V gene lookup returns CDR1 MNHEY and CDR2 SVGAGI. CDR3: CASSYDTNQPQHF. In DNA, the CDR3 is TGTGCCAGCAGTTACGACACTAATCAGCCCCAGCATTTT.

The chain uses TRBV5-1 and TRBJ1-4, with D tentatively TRBD1 (5 bases). Per germline, CDR1 SGHRS and CDR2 YFSETQ. The V end was cut by 9 bases, the J end by 4 bases, with 16 bases between. The CDR3 is 14 residues long. Here the CDR3 reads CANPLGQGNEKLFF. CDR3 DNA: TGCGCCAACCCCTTAGGGCAGGGTAATGAAAAACTGTTTTTT.

The V and J genes are TRBV5-8 and TRBJ2-1; TRBD1 agrees at 8 bases. CDR1 and CDR2 (germline): SGHTS, YDEGEE. CDR3 length equals 16 residues. V dropped 4 bases and J dropped 7; count of bases not matched to a gene: 13. As DNA, the CDR3 is TGTGCCAGCAGCCCCTCCCTGGACAGGGTTTGGAATGAGCAGTTCTTC. It encodes CASSPSLDRVWNEQFF.

The chain links TRBV14 to TRBJ1-2, with D perhaps matching TRBD1 (6 bases). This CDR3 comprises 15 residues. CDR1 is SGHDN and CDR2 is FVKESK in the germline V gene. Trimming cost V 2 bases and J 8 bases, with 18 bases left between them. The DNA of the CDR3 is TGTGCCAGCAGCCAAAACGCGGCGGGGGGCGGCGGCTACACCTTC. Amino acid sequence: CASSQNAAGGGGYTF.

The V gene is TRBV6-6, the J gene TRBJ2-1; TRBD2 matches at 7 bases. The CDR3 length is 14 residues. J gave up 8 bases and V 6 bases, and 10 bases lay outside the gene matches. Germline CDR1 reads MNHNY; CDR2 reads SVGAGI (reference sequence). Written as DNA, the CDR3 is TGTGCCAGCAGCACCTCGACTAGCCTCTATGAGCAGTTCTTC. Its protein is CASSTSTSLYEQFF.

This sequence joins TRBV4-3 and TRBJ2-3; 11 bases line up with TRBD2. Looked up from germline, CDR1 is LGHNA and CDR2 is YSLEER. After removal of 2 bases from V and 1 base from J, the junction contained 8 bases not matched to a gene. The CDR3 is 18 amino acids. CDR3 sequence: CASSQRAPLAGGTDTQYF. CDR3 sequence (DNA): TGCGCCAGCAGCCAACGTGCCCCACTAGCGGGAGGCACAGATACGCAGTATTTT.

The chain employs TRBV5-1 and TRBJ2-5; no clear D gene. V lost 0 bases and J lost 4, with 7 bases in between. CDR3 length equals 13 residues. Germline V gene data show CDR1 as SGHRS and CDR2 as YFSETQ. CDR3 nucleotide sequence: TGCGCCAGCAGCTTGGGACTTCCAGAGACCCAGTACTTC. This codes for CASSLGLPETQYF.

V and J are TRBV10-2 and TRBJ2-3; a possible D gene is TRBD1 (5 bases). The CDR3 has 14 residues. Per the germline V gene, CDR1 is WSHSY and CDR2 is SAAADI. The V end lost 7 bases, the J end lost 0 bases, and 11 bases lay between the germline ends. The CDR3 DNA is TGCGCCAGCAATCAGGGCTTTAGCACAGATACGCAGTATTTT. It encodes CASNQGFSTDTQYF.

The chain links TRBV9 to TRBJ1-6; D not certain. V gave up 3 bases and J gave up 10 bases, with 11 bases separating them. Germline V gene sequence: CDR1 SGDLS, CDR2 YYNGEE. This CDR3 contains 13 residues. CDR3 DNA: TGTGCCAGCAGCGAGAGGGAGCGGTCACCCCTCCACTTT. It translates to CASSERERSPLHF.

This clone was counted between two and nine times. The chain combines TRBV4-3 with TRBJ1-1; 7 bases align to TRBD1. Unmatched junction bases numbered 8, after V lost 1 base and J lost 0 bases. The length of the CDR3 is 17 residues. Germline lookup yields CDR1 LGHNA and CDR2 YSLEER. Written as DNA, the CDR3 is TGCGCCAGCAGCCAAGTCCCCCGGGACAGTCTGAACACTGAAGCTTTCTTT. It yields the protein CASSQVPRDSLNTEAFF.

This sequence joins TRBV3-1 (or the pseudogene TRBV3-2) and TRBJ2-7; TRBD2 is a possible D gene (6 bases). This CDR3 comprises 12 residues. Looked up from germline, CDR1 is LGHDT and CDR2 is YNNKEL (reference sequence). V lost 3 bases and J 5 bases, leaving 8 bases between the germline ends. CDR3 region: CASSQGLHEQYF. The CDR3 coding sequence is TGTGCCAGCAGCCAGGGACTCCACGAGCAGTACTTC.